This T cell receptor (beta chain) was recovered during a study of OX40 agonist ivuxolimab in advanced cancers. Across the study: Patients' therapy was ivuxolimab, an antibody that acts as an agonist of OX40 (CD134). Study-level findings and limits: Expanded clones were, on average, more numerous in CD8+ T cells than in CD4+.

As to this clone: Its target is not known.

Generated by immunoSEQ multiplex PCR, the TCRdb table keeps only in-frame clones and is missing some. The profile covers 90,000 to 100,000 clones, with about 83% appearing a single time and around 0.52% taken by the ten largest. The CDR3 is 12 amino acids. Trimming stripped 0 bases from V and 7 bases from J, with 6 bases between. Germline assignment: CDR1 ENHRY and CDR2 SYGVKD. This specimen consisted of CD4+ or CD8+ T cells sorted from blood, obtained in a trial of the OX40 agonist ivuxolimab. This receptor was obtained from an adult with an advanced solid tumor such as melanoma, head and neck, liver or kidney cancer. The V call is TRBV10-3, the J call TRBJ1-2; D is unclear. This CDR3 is CAISESSSGYTF. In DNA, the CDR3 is TGTGCCATCAGTGAGTCGTCTTCTGGCTACACCTTC.